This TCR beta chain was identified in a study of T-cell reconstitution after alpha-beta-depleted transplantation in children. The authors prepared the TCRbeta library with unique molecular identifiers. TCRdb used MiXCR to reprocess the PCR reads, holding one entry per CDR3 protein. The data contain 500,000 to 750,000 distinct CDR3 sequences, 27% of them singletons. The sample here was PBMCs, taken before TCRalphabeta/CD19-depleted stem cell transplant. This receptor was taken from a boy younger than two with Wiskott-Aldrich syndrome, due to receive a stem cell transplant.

The CDR3 is CASRIGQGTGEQFF. The CDR3 DNA reads as TGTGCCAGCCGCATAGGACAGGGGACGGGTGAGCAGTTCTTC. The rearrangement links TRBV19 to TRBJ2-1; 9 bases are shared with TRBD1. V trimming: 9 bases; J trimming: 9 bases; junction bases outside the gene matches: 12. This CDR3 has 14 residues. CDR1 is LNHDA, CDR2 SQIVND, per germline (reference sequence).